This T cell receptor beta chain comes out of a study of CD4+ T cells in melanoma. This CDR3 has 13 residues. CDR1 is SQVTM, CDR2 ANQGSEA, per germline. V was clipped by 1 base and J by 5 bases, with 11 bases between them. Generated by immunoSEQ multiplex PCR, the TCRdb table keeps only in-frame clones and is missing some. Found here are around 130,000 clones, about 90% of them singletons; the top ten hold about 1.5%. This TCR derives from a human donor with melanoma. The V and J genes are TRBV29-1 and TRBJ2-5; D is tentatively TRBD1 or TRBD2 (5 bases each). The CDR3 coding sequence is TGCAGCGTTGAAGGGGGCGGGTGGGAGACCCAGTACTTC. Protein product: CSVEGGGWETQYF.